The 23 T cell receptor beta chains reported below all come from one sample, sequenced in a study of cytomegalovirus exposure and HLA in healthy donors. 60 Vbeta and 13 Jbeta primers were used in PCR. Measured with immunoSEQ multiplex PCR; TCRdb has only the in-frame clones, and not every one. Of 250,000 to 350,000 clones listed, under 90% were seen once; the top ten hold approximately 0.3%. The sequenced sample consisted of PBMCs. Receptors originate from a girl aged 2-10 years in good health and CMV-seronegative.

This clone showed up just once. The gene calls are TRBV7-9 and TRBJ1-2; 8 bases match TRBD1. Germline CDR1 is SEHNR and CDR2 is FQNEAQ (reference sequence). J gave up 6 bases and V 2 bases, and 5 bases lay outside the gene matches. CDR3 length: 14 residues. The CDR3 DNA follows: TGTGCCAGCAGCTTAATGGAGACAGGGGATGGCTACACCTTC. Its translation is CASSLMETGDGYTF.

The J gene is TRBJ2-5, the V gene TRBV6-5; TRBD1 matches at 9 bases. The closer fit of TRBJ2-7 to the DNA end suggests the J call may be wrong. CDR3 length: 13 amino acids. Germline CDR1 and CDR2: MNHEY and SVGAGI. The CDR3 nucleotides are TGTGCCAGCAGTCTAGGGACAGGGAGCGAGCAGTACTTC. This sequence encodes CASSLGTGSEQYF.

The chain recombines TRBV4-1 with TRBJ2-1; the match to TRBD1 covers 11 bases. V lost 7 bases, J lost 6 bases, and 8 bases stayed unmatched. The CDR3 totals 15 residues. CDR1 and CDR2 from the germline V gene are MGHRA and YSYEKL. The CDR3 spells CASTPGQGVGNEQFF. For the CDR3, the DNA is TGCGCCAGCACCCCGGGACAGGGGGTGGGCAATGAGCAGTTCTTC.

This chain links TRBV29-1 with TRBJ2-1; D gene unclear. Germline V lookup: CDR1 SQVTM, CDR2 ANQGSEA. This CDR3 contains 15 residues. Trimming stripped 7 bases from V and 6 bases from J, with 22 bases between. The CDR3 nucleotides are TGCAGCGCTATATCCGCCTTCGGGTCTCGCAATGAGCAGTTCTTC. This codes for CSAISAFGSRNEQFF.

The chain links TRBV4-1 to TRBJ2-1; the D gene is possibly TRBD1 (6 bases). V lost 0 bases and J 12 bases, leaving 18 bases between the germline ends. The CDR3 consists of 15 residues. Germline V gene sequence: CDR1 MGHRA, CDR2 YSYEKL. The CDR3 region has the DNA TGCGCCAGCAGCCAAGAACCCCGGACAGTTCTTGGGCAGTTCTTC. Its translation is CASSQEPRTVLGQFF.

The chain recombines TRBV19 with TRBJ2-1; D may be TRBD1 (5 bases). Germline V gives CDR1 LNHDA, CDR2 SQIVND (reference sequence). V was trimmed by 3 bases and J by 7 bases, leaving 10 bases between them. CDR3 length equals 13 residues. The CDR3 here is CASSMTQGNEQFF. DNA for the CDR3: TGTGCCAGTAGTATGACCCAGGGAAATGAGCAGTTCTTC.

The genes are TRBV6-5 and TRBJ2-6, with D possibly TRBD2 on 5 matching bases. The V and J ends lost 8 bases and 3 bases respectively, with 14 bases between them. The CDR3 consists of 15 residues. Per germline, CDR1 MNHEY and CDR2 SVGAGI. The CDR3 protein is CASLPPRGGANVLTF. In DNA, the CDR3 is TGTGCCAGCCTCCCTCCTCGGGGTGGGGCCAACGTCCTGACTTTC.

The chain is built from TRBV29-1 and TRBJ2-1; 12 bases fit TRBD2. Germline CDR1 SQVTM, CDR2 ANQGSEA. The CDR3 spans 16 residues. The V gene end was trimmed by 0 bases and the J gene end by 10 bases; junction bases not matched to a gene: 10. The DNA for the CDR3 is TGCAGCGTTGAAGATCGTGCTAGCGGGGGGGCGGGCGAGCAGTTCTTC. It translates to CSVEDRASGGAGEQFF.

The chain combines TRBV10-3 with TRBJ1-1; weak D call: TRBD1 (6 bases). V was pared by 6 bases and J by 1 base, with 12 bases between. This CDR3 has 14 amino acids. CDR1 and CDR2 from the germline V gene are ENHRY and SYGVKD. The CDR3, as DNA: TGTGCCATCAGCCTGGACAGCTCGAACACTGAAGCTTTCTTT. Translating it yields CAISLDSSNTEAFF.

The chain recombines TRBV19 with TRBJ2-1; 8 bases fit TRBD2. The CDR3 is 12 residues long. CDR1 and CDR2 (germline): LNHDA, SQIVND (reference sequence). As DNA, the CDR3 is TGTGAGCGCGGGGGGCCCAGCGAGACCGACTTCTTC. Amino acid sequence: CERGGPSETDFF.

With respect to this clone: The same CDR3 can be traced to other DNA sequences in this sample. The chain uses TRBV19 and TRBJ1-5; perhaps TRBD1 as D (5 bases). Germline CDR1 is LNHDA and CDR2 is SQIVND (reference sequence). This CDR3 region has 13 residues. The germline V and J ends were trimmed by 7 bases and 4 bases, with 11 bases remaining between them. CDR3 bases: TGTGCCAGTAATTGGGGCCTGAATCAGCCCCAGCATTTT. It encodes CASNWGLNQPQHF.

The chain carries TRBV6-6 and TRBJ2-2; TRBD1 aligns across 7 bases. Germline values: CDR1 MNHNY, CDR2 SVGAGI (reference sequence). There are 14 residues in the CDR3. Unmatched junction bases numbered 3, after V lost 6 bases and J lost 2 bases. For the CDR3, the DNA is TGTGCCAGCAGCCACAGGGGAAACACCGGGGAGCTGTTTTTT. Translating gives CASSHRGNTGELFF.

The chain is built from TRBV4-1 and TRBJ2-3, with TRBD2 as a possible D gene (6 bases). V lost 0 bases to trimming and J lost 4 bases, with 17 bases between them. From germline, CDR1 is MGHRA and CDR2 YSYEKL. The CDR3 totals 17 residues. Here the CDR3 reads CASSQEGERVVSDTQYF. The CDR3 coding sequence is TGCGCCAGCAGCCAAGAAGGGGAGCGGGTTGTCTCAGATACGCAGTATTTT.

The genes are TRBV27 and TRBJ2-2; 8 nucleotides match TRBD2. The junction had 5 bases not matched to a gene; V was cut back by 5 bases and J by 6 bases. The CDR3 is 14 residues long. Germline assignment: CDR1 MNHEY and CDR2 SMNVEV (reference sequence). The CDR3 protein is CASSSGRSAGELFF. The CDR3 region has the DNA TGTGCCAGCAGTAGCGGGAGATCGGCCGGGGAGCTGTTTTTT.

The chain joins TRBV9 to TRBJ2-1, with 8 positions matching TRBD2. V was clipped by 1 base and J by 4 bases; unmatched bases: 4. CDR3 length: 15 residues. Germline V lookup: CDR1 SGDLS, CDR2 YYNGEE. The CDR3: CASSVWASGYNEQFF. In DNA form, the CDR3 reads TGTGCCAGCAGCGTATGGGCTAGCGGGTACAATGAGCAGTTCTTC. The entire variable domain, with the rest obtained from reference TRBV9 and TRBJ2-1, is as follows: DSGVTQTPKHLITATGQRVTLRCSPRSGDLSVYWYQQSLDQGLQFLIQYYNGEERAKGNILERFSAQQFPDLHSELNLSSLELGDSALYFCASSVWASGYNEQFFGPGTRLTVL.

The chain uses TRBV19 and TRBJ2-7; possible D gene TRBD1, 6 bases. CDR3 size: 15 residues. Germline V gives CDR1 LNHDA, CDR2 SQIVND (reference sequence). The V end lost 6 bases, the J end lost 3 bases, and 18 bases lay between the germline ends. The CDR3 protein is CASSTEAGVRYEQYF. The CDR3 bases are TGTGCCAGTAGCACGGAGGCAGGGGTACGCTACGAGCAGTACTTC. Drawing the rest from reference TRBV19 and TRBJ2-7, the complete variable domain is DGGITQSPKYLFRKEGQNVTLSCEQNLNHDAMYWYRQDPGQGLRLIYYSQIVNDFQKGDIAEGYSVSREKKESFPLTVTSAQKNPTAFYLCASSTEAGVRYEQYFGPGTRLTVT.

For the CDR3, the DNA is TGTGCCAGCAGCTTGGGACAGGCCAGTTACGAGCAGTACTTC. It specifies CASSLGQASYEQYF. The chain employs TRBV5-4 and TRBJ2-7; possibly TRBD1 for D (6 bases). Germline CDR1 reads SGHNT; CDR2 reads YYREEE (reference sequence). V was trimmed by 0 bases and J by 4 bases, leaving 11 bases between them. This CDR3 spans 14 amino acids.

The chain recombines TRBV4-1 with TRBJ2-7; D gene uncertain. Germline-derived CDR1 and CDR2 are MGHRA and YSYEKL. The CDR3 runs to 12 residues. With 5 bases removed from V and 7 bases from J, the gap between germline ends came to 12 bases. The CDR3 loop reads CASSASPQEQYF. The CDR3 nucleotides are TGCGCCAGCAGCGCAAGCCCCCAAGAGCAGTACTTC.

The chain is built from TRBV28 and TRBJ2-7, with no clear D. Germline values: CDR1 MDHEN, CDR2 SYDVKM. V lost 2 bases and J 5 bases, leaving 10 bases between the germline ends. The CDR3 extends over 13 amino acids. The CDR3 loop is CASSLVHKDEQYF. The DNA of the CDR3 is TGTGCCAGCAGTTTAGTACATAAAGACGAGCAGTACTTC.

The chain combines TRBV6-1 with TRBJ1-1; TRBD1 matches at 9 bases. Per the germline V gene, CDR1 is MNHNS and CDR2 is SASEGT. The CDR3 spans 13 residues. Germline trimming cut 7 bases from V and 3 bases from J; bases unmatched to any gene: 3. The CDR3 is CASTWDRDTEAFF. The DNA of the CDR3 is TGTGCCAGCACCTGGGACAGGGACACTGAAGCTTTCTTT.

The chain links TRBV9 to TRBJ2-1; the D is unclear. The CDR3 runs 13 residues. Deletions cut 0 bases from V and 2 bases from J, with 3 bases between. Germline V gene data show CDR1 as SGDLS and CDR2 as YYNGEE. CDR3 residues: CASSVDTYNEQFF. The DNA of the CDR3 is TGTGCCAGCAGCGTAGACACCTACAATGAGCAGTTCTTC.

The chain combines TRBV10-3 with TRBJ2-7, with 9 bases lining up with TRBD1. The J segment lost 2 bases and the V segment lost 7 bases, leaving 9 bases of the junction unmatched. Germline loops: CDR1 ENHRY, CDR2 SYGVKD. The CDR3 has 15 amino acids. CDR3 protein: CAIKPQGALPYEQYF. In nucleotides, the CDR3 is TGTGCCATCAAGCCACAGGGGGCGCTCCCCTACGAGCAGTACTTC.

In DNA form, the CDR3 reads TGTGCCAGCTCACGACTGGTCCAGAGACCCTCTGGAAACACCATATATTTT. Amino acids: CASSRLVQRPSGNTIYF. The rearrangement links TRBV18 to TRBJ1-3; D is unresolved. CDR3 length: 17 residues. The V and J ends lost 4 bases and 0 bases respectively, with 16 bases between them. Germline CDR1 reads KGHSH; CDR2 reads LQKENI. The variable domain in full, with the rest retrieved from reference TRBV18 and TRBJ1-3, is NAGVMQNPRHLVRRRGQEARLRCSPMKGHSHVYWYRQLPEEGLKFMVYLQKENIIDESGMPKERFSAEFPKEGPSILRIQQVVRGDSAAYFCASSRLVQRPSGNTIYFGEGSWLTVV.